The T cell receptor (beta chain) under discussion was sequenced for a study of regulatory T cells in long-lasting Graves disease. This clonotype was counted ten times or more. Its specificity is unknown. General study findings and limits: Because few samples were included, accuracy may have been lower.

Building the TCR beta libraries relied on iRepertoire HTBI primers, and CDR3 regions underwent Arm-PCR. Using its own MiXCR run on the multiplex PCR reads, TCRdb lists one record per CDR3 protein. The sample contains 600,000 to 800,000 distinct CDR3 sequences, 25% to 35% of which appear only once. Time point of the sample: persistent/refractory GD, antithyroid drugs over 5 years with positive TRAb. Extracted RNA from PBMCs served as the source of the TCR library. V dropped 9 bases and J dropped 9 bases, with 20 bases sitting between them. Germline-derived CDR1 and CDR2 are MDHEN and SYDVKM. The CDR3 sequence is 13 residues long.

This material consisted of peripheral blood mononuclear cells (PBMCs), taken when the disease was refractory, from a patient treated with antithyroid drugs. This clonotype was sampled from a female donor with Graves disease. This rearrangement joins TRBV28 to TRBJ1-1; D not certain. The CDR3 DNA sequence: TGTGCCAGTCGTCTGCCCCCCTCCGGGAAAGCTTTCTTT. This codes for CASRLPPSGKAFF.